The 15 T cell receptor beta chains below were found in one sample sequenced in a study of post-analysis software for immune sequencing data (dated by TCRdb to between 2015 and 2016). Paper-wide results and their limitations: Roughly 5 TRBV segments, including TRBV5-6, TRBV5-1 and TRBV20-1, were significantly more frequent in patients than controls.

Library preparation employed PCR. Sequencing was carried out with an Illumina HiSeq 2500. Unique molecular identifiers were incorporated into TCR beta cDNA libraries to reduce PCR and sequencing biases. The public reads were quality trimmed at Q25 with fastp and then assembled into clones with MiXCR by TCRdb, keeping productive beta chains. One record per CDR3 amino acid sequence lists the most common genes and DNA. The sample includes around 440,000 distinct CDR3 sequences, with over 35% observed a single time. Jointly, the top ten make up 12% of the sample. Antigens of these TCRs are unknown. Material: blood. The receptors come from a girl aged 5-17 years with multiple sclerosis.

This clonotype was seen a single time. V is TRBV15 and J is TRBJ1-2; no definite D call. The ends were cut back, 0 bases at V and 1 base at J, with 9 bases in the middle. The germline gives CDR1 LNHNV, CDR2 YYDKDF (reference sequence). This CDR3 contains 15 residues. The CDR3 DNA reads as TGTGCCACCAGCAGAGATAGAGCAGATAACTATGGCTACACCTTC. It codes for CATSRDRADNYGYTF.

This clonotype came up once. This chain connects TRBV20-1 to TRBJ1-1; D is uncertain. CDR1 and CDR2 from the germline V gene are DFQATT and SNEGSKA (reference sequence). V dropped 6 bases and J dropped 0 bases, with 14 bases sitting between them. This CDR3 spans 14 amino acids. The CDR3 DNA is TGCAGTGCCAACCCCGGACGGATGAACACTGAAGCTTTCTTT. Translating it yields CSANPGRMNTEAFF.

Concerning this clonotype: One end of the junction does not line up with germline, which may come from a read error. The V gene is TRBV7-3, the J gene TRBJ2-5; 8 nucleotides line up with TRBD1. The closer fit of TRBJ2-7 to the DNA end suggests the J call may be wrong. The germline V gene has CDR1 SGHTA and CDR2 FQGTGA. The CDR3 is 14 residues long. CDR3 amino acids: CPSRPGQDSYEQYF. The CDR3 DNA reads TGTCCCAGCAGGCCGGGACAGGATTCCTACGAGCAGTACTTC.

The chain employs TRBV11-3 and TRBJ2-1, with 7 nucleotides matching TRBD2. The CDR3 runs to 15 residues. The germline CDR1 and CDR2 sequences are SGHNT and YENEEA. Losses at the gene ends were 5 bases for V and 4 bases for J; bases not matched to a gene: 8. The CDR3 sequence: CASSIRLARYNEQFF. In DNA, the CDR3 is TGTGCCAGCAGCATAAGACTAGCTCGTTACAATGAGCAGTTCTTC.

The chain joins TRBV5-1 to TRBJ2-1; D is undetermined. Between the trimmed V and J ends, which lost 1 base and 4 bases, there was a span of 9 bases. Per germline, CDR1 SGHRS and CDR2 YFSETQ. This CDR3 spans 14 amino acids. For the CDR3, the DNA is TGCGCCAGCAGCTTGATCGGCGGATACAATGAGCAGTTCTTC. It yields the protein CASSLIGGYNEQFF.

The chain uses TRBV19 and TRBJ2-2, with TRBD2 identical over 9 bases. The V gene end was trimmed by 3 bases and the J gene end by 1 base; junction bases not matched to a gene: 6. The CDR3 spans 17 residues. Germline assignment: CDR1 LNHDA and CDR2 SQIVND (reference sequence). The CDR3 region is CASSIGLAGLNTGELFF. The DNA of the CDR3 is TGTGCCAGTAGTATCGGTCTAGCGGGATTGAACACCGGGGAGCTGTTTTTT.

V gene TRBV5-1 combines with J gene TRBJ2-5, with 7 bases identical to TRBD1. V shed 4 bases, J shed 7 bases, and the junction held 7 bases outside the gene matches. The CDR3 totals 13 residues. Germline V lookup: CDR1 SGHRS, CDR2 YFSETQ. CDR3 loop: CASSIGDSGTQYF. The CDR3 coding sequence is TGCGCCAGCAGCATAGGGGACAGCGGGACCCAGTACTTC. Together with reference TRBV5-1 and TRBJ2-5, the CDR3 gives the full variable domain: KAGVTQTPRYLIKTRGQQVTLSCSPISGHRSVSWYQQTPGQGLQFLFEYFSETQRNKGNFPGRFSGRQFSNSRSEMNVSTLELGDSALYLCASSIGDSGTQYFGPGTRLLVL.

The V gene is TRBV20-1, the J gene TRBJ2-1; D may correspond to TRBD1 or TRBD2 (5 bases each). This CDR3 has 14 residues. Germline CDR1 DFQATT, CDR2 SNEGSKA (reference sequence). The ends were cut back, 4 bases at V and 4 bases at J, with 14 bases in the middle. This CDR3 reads CSANPGTDYNEQFF. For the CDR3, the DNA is TGCAGTGCTAATCCCGGGACGGATTACAATGAGCAGTTCTTC.

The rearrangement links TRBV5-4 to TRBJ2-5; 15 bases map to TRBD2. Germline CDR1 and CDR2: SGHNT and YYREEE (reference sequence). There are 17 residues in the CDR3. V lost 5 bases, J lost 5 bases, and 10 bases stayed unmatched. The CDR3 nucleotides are TGTGCCAGCAGAGAGGGACTAGCGGGAGGAATGAGGGAGACCCAGTACTTC. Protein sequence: CASREGLAGGMRETQYF.

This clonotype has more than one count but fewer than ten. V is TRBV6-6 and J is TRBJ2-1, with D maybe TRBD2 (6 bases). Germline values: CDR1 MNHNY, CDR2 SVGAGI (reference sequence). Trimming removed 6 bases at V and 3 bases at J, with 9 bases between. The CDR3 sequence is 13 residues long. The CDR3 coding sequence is TGTGCCAGCAGGGGCGGGATCTACAATGAGCAGTTCTTC. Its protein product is CASRGGIYNEQFF.

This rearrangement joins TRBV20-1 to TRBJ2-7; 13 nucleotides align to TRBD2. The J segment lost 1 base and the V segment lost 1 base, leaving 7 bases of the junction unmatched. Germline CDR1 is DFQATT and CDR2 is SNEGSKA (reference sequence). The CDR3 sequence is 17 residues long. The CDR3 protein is CSARGPGLAGPSYEQYF. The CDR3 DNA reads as TGCAGTGCTAGAGGGCCGGGACTAGCGGGACCTTCCTACGAGCAGTACTTC.

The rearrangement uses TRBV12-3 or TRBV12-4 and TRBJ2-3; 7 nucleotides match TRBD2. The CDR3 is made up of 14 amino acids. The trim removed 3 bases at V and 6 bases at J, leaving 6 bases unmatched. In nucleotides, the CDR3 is TGTGCCAGCAGTTTCGGCATGCGGGGGGATACGCAGTATTTT. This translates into CASSFGMRGDTQYF.

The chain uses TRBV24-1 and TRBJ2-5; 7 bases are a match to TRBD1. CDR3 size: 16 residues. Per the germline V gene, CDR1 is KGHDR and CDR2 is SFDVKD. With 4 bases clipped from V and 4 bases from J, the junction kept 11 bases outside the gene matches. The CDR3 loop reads CATSDGTVSVGETQYF. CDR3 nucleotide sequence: TGTGCCACCAGTGACGGGACAGTCAGCGTAGGAGAGACCCAGTACTTC.

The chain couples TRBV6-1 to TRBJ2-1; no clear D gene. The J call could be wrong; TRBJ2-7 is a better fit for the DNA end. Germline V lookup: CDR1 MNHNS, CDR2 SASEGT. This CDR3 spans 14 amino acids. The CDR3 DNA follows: TGTGCCAGCAGTTGGCGAGGATCGGGCTACGAGCAGTACTTC. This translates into CASSWRGSGYEQYF.

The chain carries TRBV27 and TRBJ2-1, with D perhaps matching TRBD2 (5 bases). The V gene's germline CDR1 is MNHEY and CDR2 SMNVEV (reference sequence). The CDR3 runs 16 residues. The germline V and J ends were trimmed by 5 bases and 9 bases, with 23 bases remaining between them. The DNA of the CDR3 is TGTGCCAGCAGTACGACTCTAGCCGGAGAATTAGGTGAGCAGTTCTTC. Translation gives CASSTTLAGELGEQFF.